This T cell receptor (beta chain) is from a study of shared clonotypes between healthy human individuals. Researchers partitioned CD4+ cells into CD45RA+ naive and CD45RA-negative memory subsets. Profiling relied on immunoSEQ multiplex PCR, and the TCRdb table lists in-frame clones only, not all of them. The table lists fewer than 850,000 clones, less than 80% of them singletons, with about 2% in the top ten. Regarding this clone: Other DNA sequences from this sample encode an identical CDR3 as well.

The receptor was isolated from a woman aged 25-40 years in good health. Sample: memory CD4+ T cells sorted from blood. Sample subset: CD45RA-negative fraction.

Here the CDR3 reads CASSLGQNTGELFF. The CDR3 DNA reads as TGTGCCAGCAGCTTAGGTCAGAACACCGGGGAGCTGTTTTTT. This chain connects TRBV7-8 to TRBJ2-2; D remains ambiguous. Germline CDR1 is SGHVS and CDR2 is FQNEAQ. The V gene lost 1 base and the J gene lost 1 base, with 4 bases spanning the gap. The CDR3 has 14 residues. The full variable domain, completed using reference TRBV7-8 and TRBJ2-2, is GAGVSQSPRYKVAKRGQDVALRCDPISGHVSLFWYQQALGQGPEFLTYFQNEAQLDKSGLPSDRFFAERPEGSVSTLKIQRTQQEDSAVYLCASSLGQNTGELFFGEGSRLTVL.